This T cell receptor beta chain was identified in a study of shared clonotypes between healthy human individuals. Naive CD8 cells, CD45RO-negative and positively selected for CCR7, excluded terminally differentiated effector memory CD45RA+ cells. The method was immunoSEQ multiplex PCR; TCRdb's version includes in-frame clones alone and lacks a portion of them. The table records about 2 million clones, less than 95% of them present only once. The length of the CDR3 is 14 residues. J was trimmed by 2 bases and V by 5 bases; bases with no gene match: 5. The V gene's germline CDR1 is PRHDT and CDR2 FYEKMQ (reference sequence). Study findings and constraints: Limitation of the genetic and exposure-history diversity represented came from the few donors.

Details on this clone: Its target is not known.

The sequence was obtained from a man in his late teens or twenties in good health. The V call is TRBV13, the J call TRBJ1-2; 7 nucleotides line up with TRBD1. Sequencing used naive CD8+ T cells sorted from blood. This CDR3 is CASSPGQENYGYTF. In DNA form, the CDR3 reads TGTGCCAGCAGCCCCGGACAGGAGAACTATGGCTACACCTTC.